Each of the 32 T cell receptor beta chains below was sequenced from the same sample in a study of brain T cells in children with intractable seizures (dated by TCRdb to about 2021). The time point tag for this specimen amounts to: resected brain tissue, or blood drawn just prior to surgery. Library preparation was by the immunoSEQ multiplex PCR assay. As stored in TCRdb, this immuneACCESS dataset retains in-frame rearrangements with V and J assigned. A fraction of the clones does not appear; measured against another copy, unresolved V genes explain less than half of the discrepancy, and the remainder lacks a known reason. The sample table holds 110,000 or so clones, of which roughly 92% were seen once. The top ten hold around 4.1% of the sample. The sequenced sample was peripheral blood, obtained at surgery. The receptors come from a boy in the first two years of life with hemimegalencephaly and intractable seizures.

The rearrangement links TRBV27 to TRBJ2-1, with 9 nucleotides matching TRBD1. CDR1 MNHEY and CDR2 SMNVEV come from the germline V gene (reference sequence). V was clipped by 6 bases and J by 1 base; unmatched bases: 4. The CDR3 is 15 amino acids. The CDR3 spells CASSSGTGSYNEQFF. The CDR3 DNA sequence: TGTGCCAGCAGCTCCGGGACAGGGTCCTACAATGAGCAGTTCTTC.

The chain carries TRBV28 and TRBJ2-4; 7 nucleotides agree with TRBD2. J lost 5 bases, V lost 4 bases, and 5 bases had no gene match. Germline values: CDR1 MDHEN, CDR2 SYDVKM. The CDR3 length is 14 residues. The CDR3 protein is CASSSGTTQNIQYF. The CDR3 DNA reads TGTGCCAGCAGTTCGGGGACTACGCAAAACATTCAGTACTTC.

This clone was detected only once. The chain has TRBV10-1 and TRBJ1-5; D ambiguous. Trimming removed 2 bases from V and 0 bases from J, with 5 bases in between. The CDR3 totals 14 residues. Germline CDR1 WNHNN, CDR2 SYGVQD (reference sequence). CDR3 in DNA: TGCGCCAGCAGTGAGGGGGATAGCAATCAGCCCCAGCATTTT. It yields the protein CASSEGDSNQPQHF.

The chain joins TRBV5-6 to TRBJ2-7, with 9 bases fitting TRBD2. Germline V lookup: CDR1 SGHDT, CDR2 YYEEEE. The CDR3 is made up of 15 amino acids. V shed 0 bases and J 7 bases; nucleotides not matched to a gene: 8. CDR3 coding DNA: TGTGCCAGCAGCTTGGGTCCAGCGGGAGGAGGAGAGCAGTACTTC. It specifies CASSLGPAGGGEQYF.

This clone has just one count. The V call is TRBV5-1, the J call TRBJ2-5, with D unresolved. CDR3 length: 16 amino acids. Germline lookup yields CDR1 SGHRS and CDR2 YFSETQ. The V and J ends lost 3 bases and 2 bases respectively, with 17 bases between them. The chain's CDR3 is CASSSPSTVLQETQYF. The CDR3 nucleotides are TGCGCCAGCAGCTCCCCTTCGACGGTACTACAAGAGACCCAGTACTTC.

Of note for this clone: At one end the junction does not follow the germline gene, possibly because of a read error. The gene calls are TRBV7-3 and TRBJ2-2; 8 bases match TRBD1. CDR1 and CDR2 (germline): SGHTA, FQGTGA. CDR3 length equals 13 residues. CDR3 protein: CACRGQVTGELFF. CDR3 bases: TGTGCCTGCAGGGGGCAAGTCACCGGGGAGCTGTTTTTT.

This rearrangement joins TRBV2 to TRBJ2-5; D is unclear. The germline V gene has CDR1 SNHLY and CDR2 FYNNEI. The CDR3 has 14 amino acids. Trimming removed 0 bases from V and 7 bases from J, with 12 bases in between. In DNA form, the CDR3 reads TGTGCCAGCAGTGAAGCGAGGCGGTTCCCGACCCAGTACTTC. Its protein is CASSEARRFPTQYF.

This sequence joins TRBV29-1 and TRBJ2-1, with 11 bases that match TRBD2. Trimming at V came to 2 bases and at J to 10 bases, leaving 10 bases not matched to a gene. Germline V gene lookup returns CDR1 SQVTM and CDR2 ANQGSEA. The CDR3 is 15 amino acids. CDR3 sequence reads: CSVENWLAGGNEQFF. The DNA for the CDR3 is TGCAGCGTTGAAAACTGGCTAGCGGGAGGCAACGAGCAGTTCTTC.

CDR3: CASSPRLPGLAGDSGELFF. The DNA for the CDR3 is TGCGCCAGCAGCCCCAGGCTACCGGGACTAGCGGGAGACAGCGGGGAGCTGTTTTTT. The chain employs TRBV4-1 and TRBJ2-2, with 14 nucleotides matching TRBD2. This CDR3 has 19 amino acids. CDR1 is MGHRA, CDR2 YSYEKL, per germline. V shed 4 bases, J shed 7 bases, and the junction held 14 bases outside the gene matches.

The V gene is TRBV18, the J gene TRBJ2-5; the D gene is possibly TRBD1 (6 bases). The V end was cut by 4 bases, the J end by 5 bases, with 14 bases between. From germline, CDR1 is KGHSH and CDR2 LQKENI. The CDR3 sequence is 14 residues long. CDR3 coding DNA: TGTGCCAGCTCACTCTATCCTCAGGGGGAGACCCAGTACTTC. It specifies CASSLYPQGETQYF.

The chain is built from TRBV28 and TRBJ1-3; D gene ambiguous. The germline V and J ends were trimmed by 3 bases and 0 bases, with 15 bases remaining between them. CDR3 length: 17 residues. CDR1 and CDR2 (germline): MDHEN, SYDVKM. The CDR3 reads CASSFGSLWSSGNTIYF. The CDR3 coding sequence is TGTGCCAGCAGTTTTGGGTCCCTCTGGAGCTCTGGAAACACCATATATTTT.

The V gene is TRBV5-3, the J gene TRBJ2-7, with unresolved D. TRBV5-3 carries the ORF label, with uncertain function. Trimming pared 2 bases from V and 1 base from J, leaving 4 bases between. The CDR3 contains 12 residues. The CDR3 region is CARSFDSYEQYF. The CDR3 bases are TGTGCCAGAAGCTTTGATTCCTACGAGCAGTACTTC.

The gene calls are TRBV2 and TRBJ1-1; no clear D. In germline, CDR1 is SNHLY, CDR2 FYNNEI. With 3 bases removed from V and 5 bases from J, the gap between germline ends came to 13 bases. This CDR3 is built from 14 residues. CDR3 nucleotide sequence: TGTGCCAGCAGTGACAGGACCTCTGGGACTGAAGCTTTCTTT. This codes for CASSDRTSGTEAFF.

The V and J genes are TRBV7-8 and TRBJ2-1; 7 bases agree with TRBD1. The CDR3 spans 15 residues. The V segment lost 3 bases and the J segment 8 bases; nucleotides outside the gene matches: 10. The germline gives CDR1 SGHVS, CDR2 FQNEAQ. CDR3 amino acids: CASSFTGTVSDEQFF. The CDR3 nucleotides read TGTGCCAGCAGCTTTACCGGGACAGTCAGCGATGAGCAGTTCTTC. Based on the CDR3 plus reference TRBV7-8 and TRBJ2-1, the full variable domain is GAGVSQSPRYKVAKRGQDVALRCDPISGHVSLFWYQQALGQGPEFLTYFQNEAQLDKSGLPSDRFFAERPEGSVSTLKIQRTQQEDSAVYLCASSFTGTVSDEQFFGPGTRLTVL.

The chain recombines TRBV2 with TRBJ1-2; 7 bases fit TRBD1. The CDR3 totals 10 residues. V shed 7 bases, J shed 7 bases, and the junction held 0 bases outside the gene matches. CDR1 and CDR2 from the germline V gene are SNHLY and FYNNEI. CDR3 sequence: CASTGGGYTF. The CDR3 bases are TGTGCCAGCACAGGGGGTGGCTACACCTTC.

This clone was detected only a few times. J is TRBJ2-7 and V is TRBV5-1, with TRBD2 as a possible D gene (6 bases). V lost 1 base and J lost 4, with 12 bases in between. The germline gives CDR1 SGHRS, CDR2 YFSETQ. CDR3 length equals 14 residues. CDR3 sequence (DNA): TGCGCCAGCAGCTTGACGGACTACAGGTACGAGCAGTACTTC. Translated: CASSLTDYRYEQYF.

The chain is built from TRBV6-6 and TRBJ2-5, with 10 bases aligning to TRBD2. V was clipped by 4 bases and J by 5 bases; unmatched bases: 7. Germline V gene lookup returns CDR1 MNHNY and CDR2 SVGAGI (reference sequence). This CDR3 is built from 15 residues. CDR3 in DNA: TGTGCCAGCAGTTCTATACGTAGCGGGAGGGAGACCCAGTACTTC. As protein: CASSSIRSGRETQYF.

The rearrangement joins TRBV10-1 to TRBJ2-5; 10 positions agree with TRBD2. The germline V gene has CDR1 WNHNN and CDR2 SYGVQD (reference sequence). The CDR3 contains 15 residues. The V gene end was trimmed by 8 bases and the J gene end by 1 base; junction bases not matched to a gene: 7. The CDR3 spells CASGRTSGPQETQYF. In nucleotides, the CDR3 is TGCGCCAGCGGCCGGACTAGCGGTCCCCAAGAGACCCAGTACTTC.

CDR3 nucleotide sequence: TGCGCCAGCAGCTCTAAATCGACAGGGTATGACACCGGGGAGCTGTTTTTT. Residues: CASSSKSTGYDTGELFF. The chain combines TRBV5-1 with TRBJ2-2, with TRBD1 matching over 7 bases. Per germline, CDR1 SGHRS and CDR2 YFSETQ. This CDR3 comprises 17 residues. The junction had 11 bases not matched to a gene; V was cut back by 3 bases and J by 3 bases.

This clone is a singleton in its sample. The rearrangement links TRBV7-2 to TRBJ2-7; D perhaps matches TRBD1 (5 bases). This CDR3 comprises 13 residues. V lost 4 bases and J lost 7, with 14 bases in between. Per germline, CDR1 SGHTA and CDR2 FQGNSA. CDR3 DNA sequence: TGTGCCAGCAGCTCCCCAGGGTTGGGAGAGCAGTACTTC. This translates into CASSSPGLGEQYF. The full variable domain, completed using reference TRBV7-2 and TRBJ2-7, is GAGVSQSPSNKVTEKGKDVELRCDPISGHTALYWYRQSLGQGLEFLIYFQGNSAPDKSGLPSDRFSAERTGGSVSTLTIQRTQQEDSAVYLCASSSPGLGEQYFGPGTRLTVT.

The genes are TRBV27 and TRBJ1-2; D unclear. The CDR3 runs 16 residues. CDR1 and CDR2 from the germline V gene are MNHEY and SMNVEV (reference sequence). The V and J ends lost 4 bases and 0 bases respectively, with 15 bases between them. CDR3 sequence reads: CASSSVRLIANYGYTF. The CDR3 coding sequence is TGTGCCAGCAGTTCTGTCCGACTTATAGCTAACTATGGCTACACCTTC.

The genes are TRBV3-1 (or the pseudogene TRBV3-2) and TRBJ1-1; D gene ambiguous. This CDR3 has 14 amino acids. CDR1 and CDR2 (germline): LGHDT, YNNKEL (reference sequence). V gave up 3 bases and J gave up 1 base, with 9 bases separating them. Here the CDR3 DNA reads TGTGCCAGCAGCCACGGAGACAAGAACACTGAAGCTTTCTTT. Translating it yields CASSHGDKNTEAFF.

The sample holds one count of this clone. V gene TRBV30 combines with J gene TRBJ1-1; weak D call: TRBD1 (5 bases). Per the germline V gene, CDR1 is GTSNPN and CDR2 is SVGIG (reference sequence). Deletions cut 5 bases from V and 5 bases from J, with 12 bases between. The CDR3 spans 12 residues. This CDR3 reads CAWVVGTTEAFF. The CDR3 bases are TGTGCCTGGGTGGTGGGGACGACTGAAGCTTTCTTT.

The chain joins TRBV28 to TRBJ2-7; maybe TRBD1 (5 bases). Germline V CDR1 and CDR2: MDHEN, SYDVKM. The ends were cut back, 8 bases at V and 5 bases at J, with 19 bases in the middle. The CDR3 covers 14 residues. The CDR3: CASHRQSSRNEQYF. CDR3 sequence (DNA): TGTGCCAGCCATAGACAGTCCTCAAGGAACGAGCAGTACTTC.

J is TRBJ1-1 and V is TRBV15; D is unclear. The CDR3 consists of 13 residues. Trimming cost V 9 bases and J 2 bases, with 13 bases left between them. The V gene's germline CDR1 is LNHNV and CDR2 YYDKDF (reference sequence). CDR3 DNA sequence: TGTGCCACGGAGGCCTACCCCAACACTGAAGCTTTCTTT. Its translation: CATEAYPNTEAFF.

The rearrangement links TRBV20-1 to TRBJ2-1; TRBD1 matches 8 bases. Germline-derived CDR1 and CDR2 are DFQATT and SNEGSKA (reference sequence). The CDR3 extends over 11 amino acids. V lost 4 bases to trimming and J lost 9 bases; unmatched junction nucleotides: 2. The CDR3 DNA sequence: TGCAGTGCTACCGACAGGGGTGAGCAGTTCTTC. It is translated as CSATDRGEQFF.

The chain combines TRBV28 with TRBJ1-5; D ambiguous. Germline-derived CDR1 and CDR2 are MDHEN and SYDVKM. CDR3 length: 12 residues. V lost 7 bases to trimming and J lost 4 bases, with 8 bases between them. The CDR3 loop reads CASTRENQPQHF. The DNA for the CDR3 is TGTGCCAGCACCCGAGAGAATCAGCCCCAGCATTTT.

The V and J genes are TRBV28 and TRBJ2-7; 9 bases are a match to TRBD1. In germline, CDR1 is MDHEN, CDR2 SYDVKM. Trimming at V came to 2 bases and at J to 7 bases, leaving 6 bases not matched to a gene. This CDR3 has 14 amino acids. The CDR3 reads CASSLPQGAGEQYF. CDR3 DNA: TGTGCCAGCAGTTTACCACAGGGGGCGGGTGAGCAGTACTTC.

CDR3 bases: TGTGCCAGCAGCGATGCCTCTGGGGCCAACGTCCTGACTTTC. It yields the protein CASSDASGANVLTF. The genes are TRBV9 and TRBJ2-6, with D hard to call. Per the germline V gene, CDR1 is SGDLS and CDR2 is YYNGEE. CDR3 length equals 14 residues. Trimming removed 3 bases at V and 0 bases at J, with 4 bases between. Variable domain in full (rest from reference TRBV9 and TRBJ2-6): DSGVTQTPKHLITATGQRVTLRCSPRSGDLSVYWYQQSLDQGLQFLIQYYNGEERAKGNILERFSAQQFPDLHSELNLSSLELGDSALYFCASSDASGANVLTFGAGSRLTVL.

V and J are TRBV7-9 and TRBJ1-3; no reliable D call. Trimming took 2 bases from V and 1 from J, leaving 15 bases between them. There are 17 residues in the CDR3. Germline V lookup: CDR1 SEHNR, CDR2 FQNEAQ (reference sequence). The CDR3 region is CASSLPPGRVSGNTIYF. The CDR3 coding sequence is TGTGCCAGCAGCTTACCCCCCGGACGGGTTTCTGGAAACACCATATATTTT. Using reference TRBV7-9 and TRBJ1-3 for the parts outside the CDR3, the full variable domain is DTGVSQNPRHKITKRGQNVTFRCDPISEHNRLYWYRQTLGQGPEFLTYFQNEAQLEKSRLLSDRFSAERPKGSFSTLEIQRTEQGDSAMYLCASSLPPGRVSGNTIYFGEGSWLTVV.

The rearrangement links TRBV10-3 to TRBJ2-3; no clear D gene. Germline CDR1 ENHRY, CDR2 SYGVKD. The CDR3 runs to 17 residues. Between the trimmed V and J ends, which lost 4 bases and 0 bases, there was a span of 17 bases. CDR3 protein: CAISGLRRGSSTDTQYF. In DNA, the CDR3 is TGTGCCATCAGTGGGCTGCGGAGAGGCTCTAGCACAGATACGCAGTATTTT.

The rearrangement uses TRBV11-2 and TRBJ1-1; no clear D gene. Germline-derived CDR1 and CDR2 are SGHAT and FQNNGV. The V end lost 6 bases, the J end lost 4 bases, and 18 bases lay between the germline ends. The CDR3 extends over 15 amino acids. The CDR3 region has the DNA TGTGCCAGCAGATGGGTCGGCCCCGGCGGCACTGAAGCTTTCTTT. Translated: CASRWVGPGGTEAFF.